These 28 T cell receptor beta chains were sequenced from one sample in a study of T cells after yellow fever vaccination. TCRdb reprocessed the 5' RACE reads via MiXCR and lists one record per CDR3 protein. This table has under 400,000 distinct CDR3 sequences, under 15% appearing once. Sequenced here: CD4+ T cells sorted from PBMCs, sampled 15 days after the yellow fever booster vaccination. The receptors stem from a man younger than 35 who received the YFV17D yellow fever vaccine.

In nucleotides, the CDR3 is TGTGCCATCAGTGAAGAGCCCGGGGAGCTGTTTTTT. The encoded protein is CAISEEPGELFF. The chain couples TRBV10-3 to TRBJ2-2; D call uncertain. The CDR3 spans 12 residues. The ends were cut back, 3 bases at V and 6 bases at J, with 5 bases in the middle. From germline, CDR1 is ENHRY and CDR2 SYGVKD.

This clonotype was counted a few times. The V and J genes are TRBV9 and TRBJ2-6, with 9 bases that match TRBD1. The germline V gene has CDR1 SGDLS and CDR2 YYNGEE. This CDR3 contains 19 residues. The junction had 8 bases not matched to a gene; V was cut back by 0 bases and J by 1 base. CDR3 bases: TGTGCCAGCAGCGTAGCTACGGGGACAGGGAGGTCTGGGGCCAACGTCCTGACTTTC. It codes for CASSVATGTGRSGANVLTF.

This clonotype was counted many times. This chain links TRBV5-8 with TRBJ2-5; 12 nucleotides align to TRBD2. CDR3 length: 14 residues. The ends lost 4 bases at V and 4 bases at J; junction bases unmatched: 2. The V gene's germline CDR1 is SGHTS and CDR2 YDEGEE. The CDR3 sequence is CASSLLAGGETQYF. CDR3 DNA: TGTGCCAGCAGCCTACTAGCGGGGGGAGAGACCCAGTACTTC.

This chain uses TRBV6-1 with TRBJ2-7; D gene uncertain. Per germline, CDR1 MNHNS and CDR2 SASEGT. With 5 bases removed from V and 6 bases from J, the gap between germline ends came to 11 bases. The CDR3 length is 12 residues. CDR3 sequence reads: CASSWVPSEQYV. Here the CDR3 DNA reads TGTGCCAGCAGTTGGGTCCCTAGCGAGCAGTACGTC.

The genes are TRBV6-2 or TRBV6-3 and TRBJ1-2; tentative D call: TRBD1 (5 bases). The CDR3 is 13 residues long. Germline V CDR1 and CDR2: MNHEY, SVGEGT. Trimming took off 2 bases at V and 6 bases at J, with 10 bases between the two ends. The CDR3 reads CASSYTRAHGYTF. The DNA of the CDR3 is TGTGCCAGCAGTTACACCAGGGCCCATGGCTACACCTTC.

This clonotype showed up just a few times. The rearrangement joins TRBV7-9 to TRBJ1-1, with unresolved D. The V and J ends lost 5 bases and 2 bases respectively, with 9 bases between them. Per germline, CDR1 SEHNR and CDR2 FQNEAQ (reference sequence). The CDR3 consists of 13 residues. The CDR3 sequence: CASSQELNTEAFF. Written as DNA, the CDR3 is TGTGCCAGCAGCCAAGAGTTAAACACTGAAGCTTTCTTT.

This clonotype has only a few counts. The chain uses TRBV7-2 and TRBJ1-5; 9 bases are a match to TRBD1. After removal of 5 bases from V and 11 bases from J, the junction contained 10 bases not matched to a gene. This CDR3 has 14 amino acids. CDR1 and CDR2 (germline): SGHTA, FQGNSA. The CDR3: CASSQGTGQRAQHF. CDR3 in DNA: TGTGCCAGCAGCCAAGGGACAGGGCAGAGGGCCCAGCATTTT.

This clonotype was seen ten or more times. This sequence joins TRBV4-3 and TRBJ1-1; no clear D gene. Germline assignment: CDR1 LGHNA and CDR2 YSLEER. V gave up 0 bases and J gave up 3 bases, with 11 bases separating them. The CDR3 is 15 amino acids. As DNA, the CDR3 is TGCGCCAGCAGCCAAGAGCCGGGAGAGGACACTGAAGCTTTCTTT. It specifies CASSQEPGEDTEAFF.

The chain is built from TRBV10-3 and TRBJ2-5, with a possible D match to TRBD2 (6 bases). The CDR3 spans 13 residues. With 10 bases removed from V and 1 base from J, the gap between germline ends came to 13 bases. CDR1 and CDR2 (germline): ENHRY, SYGVKD. Here the CDR3 reads CATSRGLQETQYF. CDR3 nucleotides: TGTGCCACTTCAAGGGGACTCCAAGAGACCCAGTACTTC.

This clonotype was seen more than once but under ten times. This chain uses TRBV13 with TRBJ1-1, with D tentatively TRBD1 (6 bases). This CDR3 comprises 14 residues. V lost 10 bases and J 6 bases, leaving 21 bases between the germline ends. Germline values: CDR1 PRHDT, CDR2 FYEKMQ (reference sequence). The CDR3 coding sequence is TGTGCCACCACTAGAGTCAGGGGAAAGGCTGAAGCTTTCTTT. Translating it yields CATTRVRGKAEAFF.

This chain joins TRBV9 and TRBJ2-3; 8 nucleotides match TRBD1. This CDR3 spans 18 amino acids. The ends lost 4 bases at V and 2 bases at J; junction bases unmatched: 15. Germline V gene sequence: CDR1 SGDLS, CDR2 YYNGEE. The CDR3 bases are TGTGCCAGCAGCCCTCACTCAGGACAGGGAACTACCACAGATACGCAGTATTTT. Translating it yields CASSPHSGQGTTTDTQYF.

V gene TRBV18 combines with J gene TRBJ1-2, with D possibly matching TRBD1 (5 bases). Germline V gives CDR1 KGHSH, CDR2 LQKENI. The V end lost 2 bases, the J end lost 8 bases, and 9 bases lay between the germline ends. The CDR3 extends over 12 amino acids. The CDR3: CASSPGQGGYTF. The CDR3 bases are TGTGCCAGCTCACCAGGACAAGGGGGCTACACCTTC.

This clonotype has just a few counts. The J gene is TRBJ2-2, the V gene TRBV12-3 or TRBV12-4; tentatively, D is TRBD1 (6 bases). CDR3 length: 14 amino acids. Deletions cut 7 bases from V and 3 bases from J, with 12 bases between. DNA of the CDR3: TGTGCCAGCACCACGCAGGGGTACACCGGGGAGCTGTTTTTT. It yields the protein CASTTQGYTGELFF.

This clonotype was observed a handful of times. The chain combines TRBV5-4 with TRBJ2-1; D is unresolved. The CDR3 loop spans 14 amino acids. V lost 0 bases and J lost 5, with 9 bases in between. CDR1 and CDR2 from the germline V gene are SGHNT and YYREEE (reference sequence). The CDR3 sequence is CASSLDSLNNEQFF. The CDR3 nucleotides are TGTGCCAGCAGCTTGGACAGTCTGAACAATGAGCAGTTCTTC.

This clonotype was seen only a few times. The rearrangement joins TRBV29-1 to TRBJ2-1; D perhaps matches TRBD1 (6 bases). V dropped 4 bases and J dropped 2 bases, with 12 bases sitting between them. The CDR3 runs 14 residues. CDR1 and CDR2 from the germline V gene are SQVTM and ANQGSEA. CDR3 region: CSVVRGIAYNEQFF. CDR3 sequence (DNA): TGCAGCGTTGTAAGGGGGATCGCCTACAATGAGCAGTTCTTC.

This clonotype was counted between two and nine times. The gene calls are TRBV5-1 and TRBJ2-5; tentative D call: TRBD1 (6 bases). V was cut by 2 bases and J by 4 bases, with 15 bases left in between. Germline values: CDR1 SGHRS, CDR2 YFSETQ. The CDR3 spans 15 residues. This CDR3 reads CASSFSGTWAETQYF. The CDR3 nucleotides read TGCGCCAGCAGCTTCTCCGGGACATGGGCAGAGACCCAGTACTTC.

The chain joins TRBV6-2 or TRBV6-3 to TRBJ2-7; D possibly matches TRBD1 or TRBD2 (5 bases each). Germline CDR1 MNHEY, CDR2 SVGEGT. V was clipped by 7 bases and J by 0 bases, with 10 bases between them. The CDR3 covers 13 residues. The CDR3 DNA follows: TGTGCCAGCATATCCGGGACCTCCTACGAGCAGTACGTC. This gives the protein CASISGTSYEQYV.

The chain joins TRBV6-2 or TRBV6-3 to TRBJ2-3; D is ambiguous. This CDR3 contains 12 residues. The germline gives CDR1 MNHEY, CDR2 SVGEGT. The V end lost 8 bases, the J end lost 2 bases, and 8 bases lay between the germline ends. The CDR3 is CASALFTDTQYF. The CDR3 coding sequence is TGTGCCAGCGCCCTATTCACAGATACGCAGTATTTT.

The sample holds many counts of this clonotype. The V call is TRBV7-2, the J call TRBJ2-3, with 12 bases that match TRBD2. Germline assignment: CDR1 SGHTA and CDR2 FQGNSA. This CDR3 contains 15 residues. After removal of 7 bases from V and 9 bases from J, the junction contained 11 bases not matched to a gene. CDR3 bases: TGTGCCAGCACCACTTACCTAGCGGGGGGGTTAACGCAGTATTTT. It specifies CASTTYLAGGLTQYF.

This chain links TRBV5-1 with TRBJ2-3; 8 bases agree with TRBD2. The V gene's germline CDR1 is SGHRS and CDR2 YFSETQ. The CDR3 is made up of 16 amino acids. V shed 3 bases, J shed 0 bases, and the junction held 6 bases outside the gene matches. The CDR3 reads CASSSGGGPSTDTQYF. The CDR3 DNA sequence: TGCGCCAGCAGCTCTGGCGGGGGGCCGAGCACAGATACGCAGTATTTT.

This clonotype showed up just a few times. The rearrangement links TRBV7-9 to TRBJ1-4, with 9 nucleotides matching TRBD1. Trimming took 11 bases from V and 5 from J; bases not matched to a gene: 0. The CDR3 is 11 residues long. The germline CDR1 and CDR2 sequences are SEHNR and FQNEAQ (reference sequence). The DNA of the CDR3 is TGTGCCGGACAGGGGAATGAAAAACTGTTTTTT. Amino acids: CAGQGNEKLFF.

This chain connects TRBV4-1 to TRBJ2-3, with D possibly called TRBD1 or TRBD2 (5 bases each). This CDR3 has 17 residues. Trimming pared 0 bases from V and 1 base from J, leaving 14 bases between. In germline, CDR1 is MGHRA, CDR2 YSYEKL. The CDR3 loop reads CASSQDLQGRGTDTQYF. DNA for the CDR3: TGCGCCAGCAGCCAAGATCTGCAGGGACGAGGCACAGATACGCAGTATTTT.

The chain has TRBV20-1 and TRBJ2-7, with D hard to call. The CDR3 is made up of 12 amino acids. CDR1 DFQATT and CDR2 SNEGSKA come from the germline V gene (reference sequence). Trimming took 3 bases from V and 5 from J, leaving 11 bases between them. The CDR3 DNA sequence: TGCAGTGCTAGGAAAATGTCGGACGAGCAGTACTTC. Amino acid sequence: CSARKMSDEQYF.

This sequence joins TRBV30 and TRBJ2-5; D not certain. This CDR3 is built from 16 residues. With 2 bases removed from V and 4 bases from J, the gap between germline ends came to 20 bases. The germline gives CDR1 GTSNPN, CDR2 SVGIG (reference sequence). The CDR3 coding sequence is TGTGCCTGGAGTTTCGAGGACCCGTTCAGCCGAGAGACCCAGTACTTC. Encoded protein: CAWSFEDPFSRETQYF.

This clonotype has ten or more counts. The rearrangement joins TRBV5-1 to TRBJ2-2; D tentatively reads TRBD1 or TRBD2 (5 bases each). Trimming stripped 1 base from V and 0 bases from J, with 7 bases between. Germline lookup yields CDR1 SGHRS and CDR2 YFSETQ. The CDR3 is made up of 15 amino acids. The CDR3 DNA sequence: TGCGCCAGCAGCTTGAAGGGACCGAACACCGGGGAGCTGTTTTTT. It translates to CASSLKGPNTGELFF.

V gene TRBV20-1 combines with J gene TRBJ2-5; D assignment may be TRBD1 or TRBD2 (5 bases each). Germline-derived CDR1 and CDR2 are DFQATT and SNEGSKA (reference sequence). The CDR3 is 20 residues long. V was trimmed by 0 bases and J by 5 bases, leaving 31 bases between them. In nucleotides, the CDR3 is TGCAGTGCTAGAGATTGGGTCGGCTCGGGGCCAGGAGGTCGGTGGGAGACCCAGTACTTC. This sequence encodes CSARDWVGSGPGGRWETQYF.

This clonotype came up many times. The chain is built from TRBV6-5 and TRBJ2-3; 9 positions agree with TRBD2. Germline V gives CDR1 MNHEY, CDR2 SVGAGI. The CDR3 totals 15 residues. V was clipped by 5 bases and J by 6 bases; unmatched bases: 9. In nucleotides, the CDR3 is TGTGCCAGCAGTCCCCTGACTAGCGGATGGGATACGCAGTATTTT. Amino acids: CASSPLTSGWDTQYF.

For the CDR3, the DNA is TGCGCCAGCAGCCCGGACCCCGTCGGGGGGGGCAATCAGCCCCAGCATTTT. Protein product: CASSPDPVGGGNQPQHF. J is TRBJ1-5 and V is TRBV5-1, with TRBD1 as a possible D gene (5 bases). CDR3 length: 17 amino acids. The germline V gene has CDR1 SGHRS and CDR2 YFSETQ. The V end was cut by 4 bases, the J end by 2 bases, with 19 bases between. The variable domain in full, with the rest retrieved from reference TRBV5-1 and TRBJ1-5, is KAGVTQTPRYLIKTRGQQVTLSCSPISGHRSVSWYQQTPGQGLQFLFEYFSETQRNKGNFPGRFSGRQFSNSRSEMNVSTLELGDSALYLCASSPDPVGGGNQPQHFGDGTRLSIL.